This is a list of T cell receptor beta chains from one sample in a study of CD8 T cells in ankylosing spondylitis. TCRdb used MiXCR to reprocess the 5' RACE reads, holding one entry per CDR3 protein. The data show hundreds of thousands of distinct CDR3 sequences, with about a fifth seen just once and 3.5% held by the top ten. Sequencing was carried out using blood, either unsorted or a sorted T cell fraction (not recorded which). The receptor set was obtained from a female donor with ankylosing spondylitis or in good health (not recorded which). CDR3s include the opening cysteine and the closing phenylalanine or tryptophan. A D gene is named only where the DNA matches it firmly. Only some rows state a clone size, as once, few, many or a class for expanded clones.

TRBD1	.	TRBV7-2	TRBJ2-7	CASSLAPGGRYEQYF	TGTGCCAGCAGCTTAGCGCCAGGGGGCAGATACGAGCAGTACTTC
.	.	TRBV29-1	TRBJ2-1	CSVAPANEQFF	TGCAGCGTTGCCCCGGCGAATGAGCAGTTCTTC
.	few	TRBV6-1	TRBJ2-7	CASTLRGEPYEQYF	TGTGCCAGCACTCTCAGGGGGGAGCCCTACGAGCAGTACTTC
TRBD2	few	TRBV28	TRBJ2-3	CASSLGGLASDTQYF	TGTGCCAGCAGTTTAGGGGGACTAGCATCAGATACGCAGTATTTT
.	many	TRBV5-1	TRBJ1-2	CASSADSAYGYTF	TGCGCCAGCAGCGCGGACAGTGCCTATGGCTACACCTTC
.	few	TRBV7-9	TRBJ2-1	CASRLFSGKAGREQFF	TGTGCCAGCAGGCTATTCAGTGGGAAAGCTGGCCGTGAGCAGTTCTTC
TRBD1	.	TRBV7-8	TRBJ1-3	CASSPLTGGIGNTIYF	TGTGCCAGCAGCCCGCTGACAGGGGGCATTGGAAACACCATATATTTT
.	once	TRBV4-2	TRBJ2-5	CASSQVREEETQYF	TGTGCCAGCAGCCAAGTAAGGGAGGAGGAGACCCAGTACTTC
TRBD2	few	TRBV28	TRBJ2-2	CATLAGRSTGELFF	TGTGCTACACTAGCGGGAAGGAGCACCGGGGAGCTGTTTTTT
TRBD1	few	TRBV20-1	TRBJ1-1	CSANRDRDNTEAFF	TGCAGTGCGAACCGGGACAGGGATAACACTGAAGCTTTCTTT
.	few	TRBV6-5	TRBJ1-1	CASTRDTEAFF	TGTGCCAGCACCAGGGACACTGAAGCTTTCTTT
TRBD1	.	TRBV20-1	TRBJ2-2	CSASPGQGSGELFF	TGCAGTGCGTCTCCGGGACAGGGGTCCGGGGAGCTGTTTTTT
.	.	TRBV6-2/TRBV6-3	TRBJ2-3	CTSRGSADTQYF	TGTACCAGCAGGGGCTCTGCAGATACGCAGTATTTT
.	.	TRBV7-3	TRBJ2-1	CASSLGPGAFNEQFF	TGTGCCAGCAGCTTAGGCCCGGGAGCCTTCAATGAGCAGTTCTTC
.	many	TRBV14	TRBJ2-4	CASSQGRGPKGNIQYF	TGTGCCAGCAGCCAAGGGCGCGGGCCGAAGGGAAACATTCAGTACTTC
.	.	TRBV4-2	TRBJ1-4	CASSLSTSSLSNEKLFF	TGTGCCAGCAGCCTCTCCACAAGTTCGTTGTCTAATGAAAAACTGTTTTTT
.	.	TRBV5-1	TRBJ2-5	CASSFEGTKETQYF	TGCGCCAGCAGCTTTGAAGGGACGAAAGAGACCCAGTACTTC
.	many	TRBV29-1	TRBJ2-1	CSVQVWSGRPYNEQFF	TGCAGCGTCCAAGTATGGAGCGGGCGACCCTACAATGAGCAGTTCTTC
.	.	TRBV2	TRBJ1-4	CASATLGGTPGVF	TGTGCCAGCGCAACTCTGGGGGGGACCCCGGGAGTTTTT
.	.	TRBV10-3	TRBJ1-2	CAISGEATLWYTF	TGTGCCATCAGTGGTGAGGCGACCCTTTGGTACACCTTC
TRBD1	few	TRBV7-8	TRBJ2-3	CASSVDRIGDTQYF	TGTGCCAGCAGCGTGGACAGGATCGGAGATACGCAGTATTTT
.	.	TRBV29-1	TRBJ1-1	CSVDWGASTEAFF	TGCAGCGTTGATTGGGGGGCTAGCACTGAAGCTTTCTTT
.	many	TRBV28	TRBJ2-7	CASSLSGRLPYEQYF	TGTGCCAGCAGTCTAAGCGGCCGACTACCCTACGAGCAGTACTTC
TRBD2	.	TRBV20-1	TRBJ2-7	CSALAGSYEQYF	TGCAGTGCTTTAGCGGGATCCTACGAGCAGTACTTC
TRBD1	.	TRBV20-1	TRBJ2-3	CRSDRGTDTQYF	TGCAGATCGGACAGGGGCACAGATACGCAGTATTTT
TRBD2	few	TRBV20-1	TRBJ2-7	CSARRRAGGEQYF	TGCAGTGCCCGAAGGAGAGCGGGAGGCGAGCAGTACTTC
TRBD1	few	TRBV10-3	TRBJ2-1	CAISRQGTNEQFF	TGTGCCATCAGTAGACAGGGAACCAATGAGCAGTTCTTC
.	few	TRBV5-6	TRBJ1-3	CASSEFRGNGNTIYF	TGTGCCAGCAGCGAATTTAGGGGGAACGGAAACACCATATATTTT
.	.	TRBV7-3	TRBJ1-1	CASSPGQVNTEAFF	TGTGCCAGCAGCCCAGGACAAGTGAACACTGAAGCTTTCTTT
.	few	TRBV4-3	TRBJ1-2	CASSQDLGRGGYTF	TGCGCCAGCAGCCAAGATTTGGGGAGGGGAGGCTACACCTTC
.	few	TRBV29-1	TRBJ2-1	CSVIREAGIGEQFF	TGCAGCGTCATAAGAGAGGCCGGAATCGGTGAGCAGTTCTTC
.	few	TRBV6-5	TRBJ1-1	CASSYRARGGTEAFF	TGTGCCAGCAGTTACCGCGCCCGGGGGGGAACTGAAGCTTTCTTT
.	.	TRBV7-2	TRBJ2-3	CASSRPHQADTQYF	TGTGCCAGCAGCCGGCCCCATCAGGCAGATACGCAGTATTTT
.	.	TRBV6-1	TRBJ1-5	CASSEQVHQPQHF	TGTGCCAGCAGTGAGCAGGTCCATCAGCCCCAGCATTTT
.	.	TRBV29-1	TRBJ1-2	CSVVMVRRGYNF	TGCAGCGTTGTAATGGTTCGTCGTGGCTACAACTTC
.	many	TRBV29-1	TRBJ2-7	CSVRQAISSYEQYF	TGCAGCGTGAGACAGGCGATCAGCTCCTACGAGCAGTACTTC
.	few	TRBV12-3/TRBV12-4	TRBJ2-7	CASSFPPYRGAGEQYF	TGTGCCAGCAGTTTTCCCCCCTACCGGGGCGCGGGGGAGCAGTACTTC
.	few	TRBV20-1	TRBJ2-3	CSARISGTSTDTQYF	TGCAGTGCTAGAATTAGCGGAACTAGCACAGATACGCAGTATTTT
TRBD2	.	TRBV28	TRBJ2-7	CASSSFSGRHGYEQYF	TGTGCCAGCAGTTCATTTAGCGGGAGGCACGGTTACGAGCAGTACTTC